The 28 T cell receptor beta chains listed next were all sequenced from one sample in a study of T-cell reconstitution after alpha-beta-depleted transplantation in children. Using unique molecular identifiers, the investigators prepared the TCRbeta library. TCRdb independently ran MiXCR on the PCR reads; one entry per CDR3 protein. The sample lists fewer than 700,000 distinct CDR3 sequences, approximately 12% occurring once. Specimen: PBMCs, mostly from graft donor cells, collected 360 days after TCRalphabeta/CD19-depleted stem cell transplant. All receptors derive from a male patient younger than 18 who had a stem cell transplant for acute myeloid leukemia, so the T cells may come from the graft donor.

This clonotype came up a few times. The CDR3 DNA reads as TGTGCCATCATGGGGTTGGCAGATACGCAGTATTTT. It codes for CAIMGLADTQYF. The J gene is TRBJ2-3, the V gene TRBV10-3; no clear D. CDR1 is ENHRY, CDR2 SYGVKD, per germline. Between the trimmed V and J ends, which lost 7 bases and 4 bases, there was a span of 9 bases. The CDR3 has 12 residues.

The gene calls are TRBV28 and TRBJ2-3; 7 positions agree with TRBD2. CDR1 and CDR2 (germline): MDHEN, SYDVKM. With 3 bases clipped from V and 1 base from J, the junction kept 4 bases outside the gene matches. The length of the CDR3 is 15 residues. The CDR3 DNA reads TGTGCCAGCAGTTTCGCGGGAGTCCGCACAGATACGCAGTATTTT. This translates into CASSFAGVRTDTQYF.

This clonotype appeared a few times. This chain links TRBV28 with TRBJ1-2; D gene ambiguous. The CDR3 consists of 15 residues. The germline CDR1 and CDR2 sequences are MDHEN and SYDVKM. Deletions cut 3 bases from V and 0 bases from J, with 11 bases between. CDR3 sequence (DNA): TGTGCCAGCAGTTTGAGTCAGGAGACTAACTATGGCTACACCTTC. The encoded protein is CASSLSQETNYGYTF.

The gene calls are TRBV18 and TRBJ1-1; weak D call: TRBD1 (5 bases). The CDR3 is 15 amino acids. From germline, CDR1 is KGHSH and CDR2 LQKENI. Deletions cut 4 bases from V and 0 bases from J, with 12 bases between. CDR3 protein: CASSQGVGMNTEAFF. As DNA, the CDR3 is TGTGCCAGCTCACAAGGGGTTGGGATGAACACTGAAGCTTTCTTT.

This clonotype showed up just a few times. This chain's CDR3 is CASSIGNEQFF. CDR3 nucleotide sequence: TGTGCCAGTAGTATAGGCAATGAGCAGTTCTTC. V gene TRBV19 combines with J gene TRBJ2-1; the D is unclear. The CDR3 has 11 residues. The germline V and J ends were trimmed by 1 base and 6 bases, with 1 base remaining between them. CDR1 is LNHDA, CDR2 SQIVND, per germline (reference sequence).

This clonotype has a count of ten or more. This CDR3 reads CASSYRGEYYNEQFF. CDR3 nucleotides: TGTGCCAGCAGTTACAGGGGAGAGTATTACAATGAGCAGTTCTTC. The chain has TRBV6-2 or TRBV6-3 and TRBJ2-1; D may match TRBD1 or TRBD2 (5 bases each). Germline V gene lookup returns CDR1 MNHEY and CDR2 SVGEGT. Trimming shortened V by 2 bases and J by 4 bases, and 12 bases separated the two germline ends. CDR3 length: 15 residues.

This clonotype was detected a few times. V and J are TRBV25-1 and TRBJ2-4; the D gene is possibly TRBD2 (6 bases). Trimming removed 6 bases from V and 0 bases from J, with 15 bases in between. CDR3 length equals 16 residues. From germline, CDR1 is MGHDK and CDR2 SYGVNS. CDR3 loop: CASSETGGLAKNIQYF. For the CDR3, the DNA is TGTGCCAGCAGCGAGACCGGGGGATTAGCCAAAAACATTCAGTACTTC.

The chain couples TRBV2 to TRBJ2-2; perhaps TRBD2 as D (5 bases). CDR1 and CDR2 (germline): SNHLY, FYNNEI. This CDR3 has 15 amino acids. V lost 1 base and J 8 bases, leaving 14 bases between the germline ends. The CDR3 protein is CASSEDGLPGGELFF. Written as DNA, the CDR3 is TGTGCCAGCAGTGAAGACGGACTGCCGGGGGGGGAGCTGTTTTTT.

In its sample, this clonotype was seen many times. CDR3 sequence: CASSPLGTGTNEQFF. DNA for the CDR3: TGTGCCAGCTCACCACTAGGGACAGGGACTAATGAGCAGTTCTTC. The chain combines TRBV18 with TRBJ2-1; 9 bases fit TRBD1. V lost 1 base and J lost 7; bases outside the gene matches: 5. CDR1 is KGHSH and CDR2 is LQKENI in the germline V gene. The CDR3 loop spans 15 amino acids.

The chain links TRBV29-1 to TRBJ1-5; possible D gene TRBD1, 6 bases. CDR3 length: 13 residues. The germline CDR1 and CDR2 sequences are SQVTM and ANQGSEA. The ends were cut back, 3 bases at V and 7 bases at J, with 13 bases in the middle. The CDR3 DNA reads TGCAGCGTTGATTGGGGGGCAGGGCAGCCCCAGCATTTT. It specifies CSVDWGAGQPQHF.

This clonotype was observed a few times. This chain connects TRBV28 to TRBJ2-1, with TRBD1 as a possible D gene (5 bases). In germline, CDR1 is MDHEN, CDR2 SYDVKM. CDR3 length equals 15 residues. With 5 bases removed from V and 6 bases from J, the gap between germline ends came to 17 bases. The CDR3 nucleotides are TGTGCCAGCAGTCCATCAGGGTTTTCTATCAATGAGCAGTTCTTC. The encoded protein is CASSPSGFSINEQFF.

This clonotype appeared a few times. The chain has TRBV12-3 or TRBV12-4 and TRBJ2-5; possibly TRBD1 or TRBD2 for D (7 bases each). V was clipped by 5 bases and J by 0 bases, with 16 bases between them. The CDR3 covers 16 residues. The CDR3 here is CASSPRQGGNQETQYF. The CDR3 nucleotides are TGTGCCAGCAGTCCCCGACAGGGAGGGAACCAAGAGACCCAGTACTTC.

This clonotype was seen at least ten times. This chain links TRBV5-6 with TRBJ2-1; 9 nucleotides agree with TRBD2. This CDR3 has 13 residues. V was pared by 4 bases and J by 13 bases, with 9 bases of the junction left unmatched. From germline, CDR1 is SGHDT and CDR2 YYEEEE. The chain's CDR3 is CASSTTSGLLQFF. The CDR3, as DNA: TGTGCCAGCAGCACGACTAGCGGCCTACTCCAGTTCTTC. Drawing the rest from reference TRBV5-6 and TRBJ2-1, the complete variable domain is DAGVTQSPTHLIKTRGQQVTLRCSPKSGHDTVSWYQQALGQGPQFIFQYYEEEERQRGNFPDRFSGHQFPNYSSELNVNALLLGDSALYLCASSTTSGLLQFFGPGTRLTVL.

This clonotype showed up many times. The chain couples TRBV28 to TRBJ2-2, with 8 bases that match TRBD1. The germline V gene has CDR1 MDHEN and CDR2 SYDVKM. The CDR3 loop spans 16 amino acids. The V gene end was trimmed by 3 bases and the J gene end by 9 bases; junction bases not matched to a gene: 12. CDR3 nucleotide sequence: TGTGCCAGCAGTTTTCGTCGACAGGGGCCAGCTCGGGAGCTGTTTTTT. This sequence encodes CASSFRRQGPARELFF.

This chain connects TRBV5-6 to TRBJ2-3, with D possibly called TRBD1 or TRBD2 (6 bases each). The germline gives CDR1 SGHDT, CDR2 YYEEEE. V dropped 1 base and J dropped 1 base, with 10 bases sitting between them. The CDR3 is 15 amino acids. The chain's CDR3 is CASSLMGGGTDTQYF. The CDR3 nucleotides are TGTGCCAGCAGCTTGATGGGGGGCGGCACAGATACGCAGTATTTT.

The sample holds a few counts of this clonotype. The chain links TRBV20-1 to TRBJ1-1; 10 bases match TRBD1. There are 11 residues in the CDR3. Germline V gene sequence: CDR1 DFQATT, CDR2 SNEGSKA (reference sequence). Germline trimming cut 6 bases from V and 6 bases from J; bases unmatched to any gene: 1. CDR3 nucleotides: TGCAGTGCGGGGACAGGGGCTGAAGCTTTCTTT. This encodes CSAGTGAEAFF.

The chain has TRBV6-1 and TRBJ2-7; weak D call: TRBD2 (5 bases). The CDR3 is 14 amino acids. V was cut by 0 bases and J by 2 bases, with 8 bases left in between. The germline CDR1 and CDR2 sequences are MNHNS and SASEGT. CDR3 region: CASSEARDTYEQYF. For the CDR3, the DNA is TGTGCCAGCAGTGAAGCTCGGGATACCTACGAGCAGTACTTC.

There are a few counts of this clonotype. The rearrangement joins TRBV12-3 or TRBV12-4 to TRBJ2-7, with TRBD2 matching over 10 bases. The CDR3 sequence is 15 residues long. V was pared by 5 bases and J by 7 bases, with 11 bases of the junction left unmatched. CDR3 DNA: TGTGCCAGCAGTGTCCGAACTAGCGGGACATGGGAGCAGTACTTC. Residues: CASSVRTSGTWEQYF.

The chain combines TRBV7-9 with TRBJ2-7; TRBD1 matches at 10 bases. Germline V gene lookup returns CDR1 SEHNR and CDR2 FQNEAQ (reference sequence). J lost 1 base, V lost 6 bases, and 3 bases had no gene match. This CDR3 has 14 amino acids. CDR3 sequence reads: CASRRDRGSYEQYF. In nucleotides, the CDR3 is TGTGCCAGCAGGCGGGACAGGGGATCCTACGAGCAGTACTTC.

The chain is built from TRBV7-2 and TRBJ2-7, with D hard to call. V dropped 1 base and J dropped 0 bases, with 13 bases sitting between them. The CDR3 extends over 16 amino acids. CDR1 SGHTA and CDR2 FQGNSA come from the germline V gene. The CDR3 bases are TGTGCCAGCAGCTTAGTCAGTGTTGCGAGCTCCTACGAGCAGTACTTC. This encodes CASSLVSVASSYEQYF.

This clonotype was found a few times. The gene calls are TRBV20-1 and TRBJ1-2; TRBD1 matches 7 bases. Germline-derived CDR1 and CDR2 are DFQATT and SNEGSKA (reference sequence). Trimming removed 1 base from V and 4 bases from J; junction bases left unmatched: 6. This CDR3 spans 14 amino acids. The CDR3 nucleotides read TGCAGTGCTAGAGTGGCAGGGGGGTCCTATGGCTACACCTTC. Protein: CSARVAGGSYGYTF.

For this clonotype: The junction differs from germline at one of its ends, possibly a read error. The chain carries TRBV5-3 and TRBJ2-3; D unresolved. TRBV5-3 is an ORF; its function is uncertain. CDR3 size: 16 residues. In DNA form, the CDR3 reads TGTGCCAGCAGCTCGTTAAGGGCTTCTGGCACAGATACGCAGTATTTT. It is translated as CASSSLRASGTDTQYF.

The genes are TRBV20-1 and TRBJ1-2, with 11 bases matching TRBD1. Germline CDR1 and CDR2: DFQATT and SNEGSKA (reference sequence). The CDR3 contains 13 residues. With 5 bases clipped from V and 6 bases from J, the junction kept 5 bases outside the gene matches. The CDR3 region has the DNA TGCAGTGCTCCGGGACAGGGGGTTCATGGCTACACCTTC. Protein product: CSAPGQGVHGYTF.

This clonotype occurred many times. The J gene is TRBJ2-2, the V gene TRBV29-1; D tentatively reads TRBD1 or TRBD2 (5 bases each). The V end lost 5 bases, the J end lost 6 bases, and 13 bases lay between the germline ends. The CDR3 is 13 amino acids. Germline V gene lookup returns CDR1 SQVTM and CDR2 ANQGSEA. The CDR3 sequence: CSVFRDHSGELFF. CDR3 in DNA: TGCAGCGTTTTCAGGGACCACTCCGGGGAGCTGTTTTTT.

This clonotype was detected a few times. This rearrangement joins TRBV7-9 to TRBJ2-3; D is undetermined. V dropped 6 bases and J dropped 0 bases, with 7 bases sitting between them. The CDR3 spans 13 residues. The germline V gene has CDR1 SEHNR and CDR2 FQNEAQ (reference sequence). CDR3 DNA sequence: TGTGCCAGCAGGGTCCGGAGCACAGATACGCAGTATTTT. It encodes CASRVRSTDTQYF. Full variable domain (outside the CDR3, taken from reference TRBV7-9 and TRBJ2-3): DTGVSQNPRHKITKRGQNVTFRCDPISEHNRLYWYRQTLGQGPEFLTYFQNEAQLEKSRLLSDRFSAERPKGSFSTLEIQRTEQGDSAMYLCASRVRSTDTQYFGPGTRLTVL.

This chain connects TRBV5-1 to TRBJ2-7; 8 positions match TRBD2. With 0 bases clipped from V and 2 bases from J, the junction kept 4 bases outside the gene matches. The CDR3 extends over 15 amino acids. Germline CDR1 reads SGHRS; CDR2 reads YFSETQ. CDR3: CASSLGASGPYEQYF. CDR3 DNA sequence: TGCGCCAGCAGCTTGGGGGCTAGCGGGCCCTACGAGCAGTACTTC.

In this sample, this clonotype turned up many times. The chain carries TRBV5-1 and TRBJ1-3, with a tentative D call TRBD1 (6 bases). V lost 4 bases and J lost 0, with 11 bases in between. CDR1 is SGHRS, CDR2 YFSETQ, per germline. This CDR3 region has 15 residues. As DNA, the CDR3 is TGCGCCAGCAGCCCCGGGACACACTCTGGAAACACCATATATTTT. It is translated as CASSPGTHSGNTIYF.

The chain carries TRBV5-1 and TRBJ2-7; D may be TRBD1 or TRBD2 (5 bases each). Germline lookup yields CDR1 SGHRS and CDR2 YFSETQ. This CDR3 has 12 amino acids. V lost 5 bases, J lost 5 bases, and 11 bases lay in between. CDR3 nucleotides: TGCGCCAGCAGGAGGGGTGCGAACGAGCAGTACTTC. It specifies CASRRGANEQYF.